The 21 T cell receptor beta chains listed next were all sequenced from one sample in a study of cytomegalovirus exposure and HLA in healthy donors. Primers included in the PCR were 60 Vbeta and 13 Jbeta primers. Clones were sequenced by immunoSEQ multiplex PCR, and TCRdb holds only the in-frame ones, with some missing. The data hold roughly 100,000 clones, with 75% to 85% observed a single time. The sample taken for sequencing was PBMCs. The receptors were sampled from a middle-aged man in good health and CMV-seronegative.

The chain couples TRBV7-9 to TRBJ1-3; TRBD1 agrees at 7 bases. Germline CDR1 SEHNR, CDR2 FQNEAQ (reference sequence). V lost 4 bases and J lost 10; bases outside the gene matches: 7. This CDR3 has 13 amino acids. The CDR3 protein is CASSSEDRLTIYF. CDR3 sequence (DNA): TGTGCCAGCAGCTCCGAGGACAGGCTAACCATATATTTT.

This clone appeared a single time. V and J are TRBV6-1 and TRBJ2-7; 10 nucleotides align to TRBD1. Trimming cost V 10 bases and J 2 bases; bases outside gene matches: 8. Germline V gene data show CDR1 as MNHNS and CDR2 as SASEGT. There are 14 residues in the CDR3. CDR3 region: CATARDRGPYEQYF. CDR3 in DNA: TGTGCCACCGCCCGGGACAGGGGACCCTACGAGCAGTACTTC.

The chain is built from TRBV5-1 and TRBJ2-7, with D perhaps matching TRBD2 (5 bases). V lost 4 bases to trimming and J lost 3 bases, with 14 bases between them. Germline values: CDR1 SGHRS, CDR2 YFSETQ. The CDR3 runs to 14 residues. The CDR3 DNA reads TGCGCCAGCAGCCCTTTGGAGGCATACTACGAGCAGTACTTC. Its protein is CASSPLEAYYEQYF.

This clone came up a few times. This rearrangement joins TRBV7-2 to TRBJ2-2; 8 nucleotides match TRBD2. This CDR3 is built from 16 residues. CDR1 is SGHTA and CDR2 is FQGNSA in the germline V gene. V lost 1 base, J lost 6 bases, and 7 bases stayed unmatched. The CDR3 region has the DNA TGTGCCAGCAGCTTAGTCGCGGGGGGTAATGCCGGGGAGCTGTTTTTT. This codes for CASSLVAGGNAGELFF.

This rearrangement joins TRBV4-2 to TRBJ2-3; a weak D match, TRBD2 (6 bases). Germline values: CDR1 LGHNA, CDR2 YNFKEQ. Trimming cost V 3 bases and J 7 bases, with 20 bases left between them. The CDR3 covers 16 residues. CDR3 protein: CASSQGSGIKSYTQYF. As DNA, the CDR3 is TGTGCCAGCAGCCAGGGTAGCGGCATAAAATCTTATACGCAGTATTTT.

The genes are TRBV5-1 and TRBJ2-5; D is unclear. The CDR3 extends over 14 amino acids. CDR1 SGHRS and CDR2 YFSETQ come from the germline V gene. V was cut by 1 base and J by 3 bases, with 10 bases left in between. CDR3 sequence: CASSLFPEKETQYF. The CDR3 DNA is TGCGCCAGCAGCTTGTTCCCGGAGAAAGAGACCCAGTACTTC.

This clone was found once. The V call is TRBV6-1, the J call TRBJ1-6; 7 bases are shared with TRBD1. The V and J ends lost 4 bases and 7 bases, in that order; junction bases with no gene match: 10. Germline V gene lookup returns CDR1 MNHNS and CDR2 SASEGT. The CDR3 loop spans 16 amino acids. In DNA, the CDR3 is TGTGCCAGCAGTGGGCCCTGGGACAGCGACAATTCACCCCTCCACTTT. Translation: CASSGPWDSDNSPLHF.

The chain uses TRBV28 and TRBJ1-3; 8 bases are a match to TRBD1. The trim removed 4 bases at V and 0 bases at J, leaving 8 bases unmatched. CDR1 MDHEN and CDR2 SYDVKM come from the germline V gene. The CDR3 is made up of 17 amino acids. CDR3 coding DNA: TGTGCCAGCAGTTCCCAGGGGGCAATCTACTCTGGAAACACCATATATTTT. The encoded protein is CASSSQGAIYSGNTIYF.

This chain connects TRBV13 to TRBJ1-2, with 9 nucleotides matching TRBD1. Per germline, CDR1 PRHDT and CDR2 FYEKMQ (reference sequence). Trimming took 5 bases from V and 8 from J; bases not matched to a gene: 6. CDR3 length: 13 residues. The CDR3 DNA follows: TGTGCCAGCAGCCCCTACAGGGGGCAAGGCTACACCTTC. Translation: CASSPYRGQGYTF.

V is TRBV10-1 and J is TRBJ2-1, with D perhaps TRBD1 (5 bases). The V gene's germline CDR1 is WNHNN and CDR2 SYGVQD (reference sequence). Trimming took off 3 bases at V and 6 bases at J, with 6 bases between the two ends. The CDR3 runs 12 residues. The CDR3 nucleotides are TGCGCCAGCAGTGACAGGGCCAATGAGCAGTTCTTC. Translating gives CASSDRANEQFF.

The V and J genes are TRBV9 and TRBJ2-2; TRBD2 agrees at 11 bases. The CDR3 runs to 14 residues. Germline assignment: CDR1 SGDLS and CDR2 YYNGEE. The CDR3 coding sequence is TGTGCTACATCGGGACTAGCGGACACCGGGGAGCTGTTTTTT. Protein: CATSGLADTGELFF.

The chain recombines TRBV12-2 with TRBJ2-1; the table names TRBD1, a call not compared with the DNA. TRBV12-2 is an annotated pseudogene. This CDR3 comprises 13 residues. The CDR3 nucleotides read TGTGCACCTGAAAGGGGGCTCGACAATGAGCAGTTCTTC. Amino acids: CAPERGLDNEQFF.

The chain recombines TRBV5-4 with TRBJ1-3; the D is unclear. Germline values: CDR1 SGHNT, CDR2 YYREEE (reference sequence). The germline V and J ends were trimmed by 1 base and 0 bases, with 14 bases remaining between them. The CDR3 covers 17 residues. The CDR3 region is CASSLQKAGTSGNTIYF. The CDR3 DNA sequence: TGTGCCAGCAGCTTGCAGAAAGCGGGTACCTCTGGAAACACCATATATTTT.

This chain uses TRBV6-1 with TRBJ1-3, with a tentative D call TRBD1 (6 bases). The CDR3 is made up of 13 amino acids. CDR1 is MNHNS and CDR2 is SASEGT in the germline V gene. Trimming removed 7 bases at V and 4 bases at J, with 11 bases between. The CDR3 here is CASITGPGNTIYF. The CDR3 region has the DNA TGTGCCAGCATCACAGGGCCCGGAAACACCATATATTTT.

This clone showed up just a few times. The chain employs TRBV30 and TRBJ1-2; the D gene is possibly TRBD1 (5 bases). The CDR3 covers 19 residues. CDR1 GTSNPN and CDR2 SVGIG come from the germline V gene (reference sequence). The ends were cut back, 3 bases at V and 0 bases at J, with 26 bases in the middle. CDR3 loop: CAWSQYAGIAHIANYGYTF. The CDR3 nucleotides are TGTGCCTGGAGCCAGTACGCAGGGATTGCCCATATAGCTAACTATGGCTACACCTTC.

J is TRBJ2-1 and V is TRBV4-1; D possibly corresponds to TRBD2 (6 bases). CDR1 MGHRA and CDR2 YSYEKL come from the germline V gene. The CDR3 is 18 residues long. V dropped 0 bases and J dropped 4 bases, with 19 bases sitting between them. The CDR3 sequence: CASSQDRVDLEGYNEQFF. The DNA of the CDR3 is TGCGCCAGCAGCCAAGATAGGGTGGATCTGGAGGGGTACAATGAGCAGTTCTTC.

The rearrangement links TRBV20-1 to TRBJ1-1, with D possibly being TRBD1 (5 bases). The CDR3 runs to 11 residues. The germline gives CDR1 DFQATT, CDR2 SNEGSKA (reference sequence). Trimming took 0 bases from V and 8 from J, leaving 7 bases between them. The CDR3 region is CSARDGAEAFF. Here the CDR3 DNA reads TGCAGTGCTAGAGATGGGGCAGAAGCTTTCTTT.

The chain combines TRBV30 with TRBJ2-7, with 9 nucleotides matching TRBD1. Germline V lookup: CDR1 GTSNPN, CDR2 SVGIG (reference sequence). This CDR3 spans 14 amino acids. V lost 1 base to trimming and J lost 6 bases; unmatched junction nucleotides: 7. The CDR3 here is CAWSALIQGAEQYF. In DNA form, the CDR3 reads TGTGCCTGGAGTGCGTTAATACAGGGGGCCGAGCAGTACTTC.

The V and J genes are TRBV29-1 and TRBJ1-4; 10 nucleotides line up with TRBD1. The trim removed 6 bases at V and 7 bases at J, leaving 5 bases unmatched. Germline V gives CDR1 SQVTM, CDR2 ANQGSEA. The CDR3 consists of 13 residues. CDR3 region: CSVVDRGVEKLFF. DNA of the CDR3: TGCAGCGTGGTGGACAGGGGGGTTGAAAAACTGTTTTTT.

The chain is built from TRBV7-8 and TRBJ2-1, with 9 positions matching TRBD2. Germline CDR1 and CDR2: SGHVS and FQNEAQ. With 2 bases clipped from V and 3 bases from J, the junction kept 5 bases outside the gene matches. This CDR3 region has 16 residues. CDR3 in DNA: TGTGCCAGCAGCTTAAACACAGCGGGGGGCTACAATGAGCAGTTCTTC. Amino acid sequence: CASSLNTAGGYNEQFF.

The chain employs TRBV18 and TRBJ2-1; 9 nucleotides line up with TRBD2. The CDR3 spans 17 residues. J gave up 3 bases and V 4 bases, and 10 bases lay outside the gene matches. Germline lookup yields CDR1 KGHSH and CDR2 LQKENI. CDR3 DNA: TGTGCCAGCTCACGAGAAGCGGGGGGCCCACTCTACAATGAGCAGTTCTTC. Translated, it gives CASSREAGGPLYNEQFF.